This TCR beta chain was observed in a study of post-analysis software for immune sequencing data. General study points: When compared against controls, multiple sclerosis patients showed significantly lower normalized Chao1 diversity. Among 4 or 5 TRBV segments more frequent in patients than controls were TRBV5-6, TRBV5-1 and TRBV20-1.

As to this clonotype: Its target is unknown.

The TCR beta cDNA libraries contained unique molecular identifiers. One entry per CDR3 protein, called by TCRdb with MiXCR from the PCR reads. Here the sample spans roughly 800,000 distinct CDR3 sequences, roughly 46% being singletons. Trimming took 0 bases from V and 2 from J, leaving 8 bases between them. Germline values: CDR1 SGDLS, CDR2 YYNGEE. CDR3 length: 14 residues. The sample consisted of blood. The TCR comes from a girl aged 10 to 17 with multiple sclerosis. The chain joins TRBV9 to TRBJ1-1; no definite D call. The CDR3 spells CASSVGGKNTEAFF. In nucleotides, the CDR3 is TGTGCCAGCAGCGTAGGCGGCAAAAACACTGAAGCTTTCTTT.